Included here is one T cell receptor (beta chain) sequence, with context. Its specificity is not known. TCRdb re-called the reads through MiXCR, storing one row per CDR3 protein. In the table there are about 360,000 distinct CDR3 sequences, roughly 36% of which are singletons. Germline V gene sequence: CDR1 MDHEN, CDR2 SYDVKM. Trimming stripped 8 bases from V and 0 bases from J, with 14 bases between. CDR3 length equals 14 residues. These data are taken from a study of T cell repertoires in cytomegalovirus infection. Across the study: CMV infection together with matching HLA type was indicated by public TCR beta signatures. Study results and limitations: In two of eight donors, the top clonotype was HLA-C-restricted CMV-specific.

The rearrangement joins TRBV28 to TRBJ2-7; D remains unclear. The sequencing here drew on cultured PBMCs, taken from culture after CMV antigen stimulation. The clonotype originates from a human donor in good health (CMV status not recorded). Some clones in this sample may be carry-over from other donors' samples. CDR3 in amino acids: CASQPQRNSYEQYF. In nucleotides, the CDR3 is TGTGCCAGCCAGCCTCAGAGAAACTCCTACGAGCAGTACTTC.